This TCR beta chain was observed in a study of CD8+ T cells in alopecia areata. Background on the study: Tofacitinib was taken orally by treated patients, and the dose was 5 to 10 mg twice daily.

This clone turned up a few times. Reverse transcribed after extraction, RNA yielded cDNA as the sequencing template. Libraries were prepared by immunoSEQ multiplex PCR; TCRdb keeps only in-frame clonotypes and omits some of them. The data show about 150,000 clones, 47% seen once. Alopecia areata patients gave lesional scalp punch biopsies and peripheral blood samples. The sequenced sample consisted of CD4+ T cells sorted from blood. The TCR sequence derives from a human donor with alopecia areata.

The CDR3 is CSVIGQNTEAFF. CDR3 DNA sequence: TGCAGCGTCATTGGACAGAACACTGAAGCTTTCTTT. The chain links TRBV29-1 to TRBJ1-1, with D tentatively TRBD1 (5 bases). Germline CDR1 reads SQVTM; CDR2 reads ANQGSEA. Trimming pared 6 bases from V and 1 base from J, leaving 9 bases between. The length of the CDR3 is 12 residues.